This T cell receptor beta chain was observed in a study of T cell changes during pregnancy in multiple sclerosis. Method: immunoSEQ multiplex PCR; TCRdb's copy keeps in-frame clones and lacks some. The data show 15,000 to 20,000 clones, roughly 84% seen once. Germline V gives CDR1 MNHEY, CDR2 SMNVEV (reference sequence). The CDR3 spans 15 residues. V lost 3 bases, J lost 0 bases, and 12 bases lay in between. This clonotype originated in a female donor in good health, enrolled as a control in a pregnancy study. The specimen was CD8+ T cells from peripheral blood mononuclear cells, collected in the third trimester of pregnancy. The chain carries TRBV27 and TRBJ2-7, with D possibly matching TRBD1 (5 bases). In DNA form, the CDR3 reads TGTGCCAGCAGTTTTGGTCAGGGATTCTCCTACGAGCAGTACTTC. Amino acids: CASSFGQGFSYEQYF.